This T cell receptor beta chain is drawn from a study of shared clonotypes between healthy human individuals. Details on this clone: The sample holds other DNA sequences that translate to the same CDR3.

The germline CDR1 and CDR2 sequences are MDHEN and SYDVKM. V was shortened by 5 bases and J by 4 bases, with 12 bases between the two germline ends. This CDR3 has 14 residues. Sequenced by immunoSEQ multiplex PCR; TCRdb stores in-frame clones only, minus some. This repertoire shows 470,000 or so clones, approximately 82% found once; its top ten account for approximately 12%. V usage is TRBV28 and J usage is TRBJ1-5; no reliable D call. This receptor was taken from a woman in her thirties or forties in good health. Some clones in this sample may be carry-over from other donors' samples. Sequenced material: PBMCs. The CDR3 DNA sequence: TGTGCCAGCAGTGGAGGACGGAGGAATCAGCCCCAGCATTTT. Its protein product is CASSGGRRNQPQHF.